This T cell receptor beta chain was recovered during a study of low-dose radiotherapy and immunotherapy resistance in tumors. Study at large: 1 Gy per fraction was delivered to Cohort 2 every two weeks, for 13 Gy total over 26 weeks. Aspirin 300 mg was given orally each day for four cycles from cycle 1 day 1. On a schedule of every two weeks, intravenous cyclophosphamide at a dose of 200 mg/m2 was delivered one day before each radiation and immunotherapy administration.

Gene-specific TRAV and TRBV primers were used for first-strand cDNA, covering alpha and beta chains. The authors amplified TCRs for 20 to 25 PCR cycles with a constant-region primer and a V-primer adapter. TCRdb recomputed calls from the reads with MiXCR, one row per CDR3 protein. The data show 45,000 or so distinct CDR3 sequences, less than 30% seen once. The germline gives CDR1 SGHKS, CDR2 YYEKEE (reference sequence). Trimming removed 4 bases at V and 7 bases at J, with 9 bases between. The CDR3 extends over 11 amino acids. There are many counts of this clonotype. Time point of the sample: after trial treatment. As for treatment: LDRT plus nivolumab, ipilimumab, low-dose cyclophosphamide and aspirin (RACIN trial).

This clonotype was obtained from a male donor with prostate cancer. The sequences come from PBMCs, collected after low-dose radiotherapy plus immunotherapy. This chain uses TRBV5-5 with TRBJ2-7; tentative D call: TRBD2 (5 bases). The CDR3 loop reads CASSPPGEQYF. The CDR3 DNA follows: TGTGCCAGCAGCCCTCCGGGGGAGCAGTACTTC.